This is a list of T cell receptor beta chains from one sample in a study of glioma-infiltrating T cells. TCRdb reanalysed the multiplex PCR reads using MiXCR and keeps one entry per CDR3 protein. The sample gives some 110,000 distinct CDR3 sequences, roughly 24% of which show up once; approximately 16% is in the top ten. Sequenced input: glioma tissue, nonneoplastic brain tissue, or PBMCs (not recorded which). These receptors originate from a human donor with low-grade glioma or glioblastoma, undergoing nonglioma brain surgery, or in good health (not recorded which). CDR3s include the opening cysteine and the closing phenylalanine or tryptophan. A D gene is named only where the DNA matches it firmly. Size values are once, few and many counts, or a class for expanded clones, and some rows have none.

D gene	clone size	V gene	J gene	CDR3 DNA	CDR3 protein
TRBD1	many	TRBV20-1	TRBJ2-7	TGCAGTGCGGTAGGACAGGAGAGCTCCTACGAGCAGTACTTC	CSAVGQESSYEQYF
NA	many	TRBV6-1	TRBJ2-6	TGTGCCAGCAGATTCCATAACTCTGGGGCCAACGTCCTGACTTTC	CASRFHNSGANVLTF
NA	NA	TRBV4-1	TRBJ1-1	TGCGCCAGCAGCCAAGAAAATGAAGGGATTGGCACTGAAGTTTTCTTT	CASSQENEGIGTEVFF
TRBD2	many	TRBV28	TRBJ2-7	TGTGCCAGCAGTAGCGGGACTCGGGGATTTGAGCAGTACTTC	CASSSGTRGFEQYF
TRBD1	many	TRBV6-6	TRBJ2-7	TGTGCCAGCAGTTACCGGACAGGGCCCTACGAGCAGTACTTC	CASSYRTGPYEQYF
NA	many	TRBV6-6	TRBJ1-2	TGTGCCAGCAGTTACCGGGACACAAATAACTATGGCTACACCTTC	CASSYRDTNNYGYTF
NA	many	TRBV12-3/TRBV12-4	TRBJ2-6	TGTGCCAGCAGTCACCGGGGCCTCGCTGGGGCCAACGTCCTGACTTTC	CASSHRGLAGANVLTF
NA	many	TRBV10-3	TRBJ2-3	TGTGCCATCAGTGATAGCGTCCGGGCAGATACGCAGTATTTT	CAISDSVRADTQYF
TRBD2	many	TRBV20-1	TRBJ2-7	TGCAGTGCTAGAGCTCCGGGACTAGCGGGAGCTTTGGAGCAGTACTTC	CSARAPGLAGALEQYF
NA	many	TRBV6-1	TRBJ2-7	TGTGCCAGCAGTCCAGGGGTAGGATTGGGGCAGTCCTACGAGCAGTACTTC	CASSPGVGLGQSYEQYF